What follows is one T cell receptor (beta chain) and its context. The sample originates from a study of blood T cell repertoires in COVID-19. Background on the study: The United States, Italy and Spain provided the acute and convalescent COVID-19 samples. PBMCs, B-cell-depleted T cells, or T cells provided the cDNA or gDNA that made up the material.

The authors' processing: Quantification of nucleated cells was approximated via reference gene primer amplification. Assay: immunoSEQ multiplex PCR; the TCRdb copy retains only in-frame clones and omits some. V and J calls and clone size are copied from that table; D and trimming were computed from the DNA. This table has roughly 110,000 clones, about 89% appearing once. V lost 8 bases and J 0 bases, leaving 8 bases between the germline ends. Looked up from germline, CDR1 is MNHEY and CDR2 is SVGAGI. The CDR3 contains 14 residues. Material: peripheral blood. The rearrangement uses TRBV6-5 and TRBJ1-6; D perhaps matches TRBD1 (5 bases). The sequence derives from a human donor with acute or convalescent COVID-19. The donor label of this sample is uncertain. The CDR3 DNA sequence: TGTGCCAGCGTGGGGCGCTCCTATAATTCACCCCTCCACTTT. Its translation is CASVGRSYNSPLHF.